This is a list of T cell receptor beta chains from one sample in a study of blood T cell repertoires in COVID-19. Profiling relied on immunoSEQ multiplex PCR, and the TCRdb table lists in-frame clones only, not all of them. Here the sample spans some 50,000 clones, about 80% being singletons. Sequencing input: peripheral blood. All receptors come from a human donor in a cohort sampled during active COVID-19. The CDR3 runs from the conserved cysteine through the conserved F or W. D genes are given only for firm matches. Size values are once, few and many counts, or a class for expanded clones, and some rows have none.

>TRBD2|TRBJ2-3|TRBV4-2|NA
CASSQDTSGRGSTDTQYF
TGTGCCAGCAGCCAAGATACTAGCGGGAGGGGAAGCACAGATACGCAGTATTTT
>TRBD2|TRBJ2-7|TRBV27|NA
CASRTSGSSYEQYF
TGTGCCAGCAGAACTAGCGGGAGCTCCTACGAGCAGTACTTC
>NA|TRBJ1-5|TRBV5-8|NA
CASSFPSGTRGRQPQHF
TGTGCCAGCAGCTTCCCGTCCGGAACACGCGGCCGGCAGCCCCAGCATTTT
>TRBD1|TRBJ2-3|TRBV5-6|NA
CASSLAWDRNTDTQYF
TGTGCCAGCAGCTTGGCGTGGGACAGGAACACAGATACGCAGTATTTT
>TRBD2|TRBJ2-2|TRBV7-2|few
CASSRGLAFGELFF
TGTGCCAGCAGCCGCGGACTAGCGTTCGGGGAGCTGTTTTTT
>TRBD2|TRBJ2-7|TRBV5-1|NA
CASSVSGSRYEQYF
TGCGCCAGCAGCGTTAGCGGGAGTAGGTACGAGCAGTACTTC
>TRBD1|TRBJ2-3|TRBV6-2/TRBV6-3|NA
CASSYRGTGVMTDTQYF
TGTGCCAGCAGTTACCGCGGGACAGGGGTTATGACAGATACGCAGTATTTT
>NA|TRBJ2-5|TRBV19|NA
CASSSAQQETQYF
TGTGCCAGTAGTAGTGCCCAGCAAGAGACCCAGTACTTC
>TRBD1|TRBJ2-7|TRBV4-3|NA
CASSHLPGTGTGEQYF
TGCGCCAGCAGCCACTTACCCGGGACAGGGACTGGTGAGCAGTACTTC
>TRBD1|TRBJ1-5|TRBV6-5|NA
CASRNRGGNQPQHF
TGTGCCAGCAGGAACAGGGGGGGCAATCAGCCCCAGCATTTT
>TRBD2|TRBJ2-1|TRBV6-2/TRBV6-3|once
CASSTFSGGAYNEQFF
TGTGCCAGCAGTACCTTTAGCGGGGGGGCCTACAATGAGCAGTTCTTC
>NA|TRBJ2-3|TRBV2|NA
CASRARVTDTQYF
TGTGCCAGCAGGGCTAGAGTCACAGATACGCAGTATTTT
>NA|TRBJ1-5|TRBV19|NA
CASSIAVSSNQPQHF
TGTGCCAGTAGTATAGCGGTGTCTAGCAATCAGCCCCAGCATTTT
>NA|TRBJ1-3|TRBV19|NA
CASSMRESGNTIYF
TGTGCCAGTAGTATGAGGGAGTCCGGAAACACCATATATTTT
>TRBD2|TRBJ2-1|TRBV7-3|NA
CASSLGTSEYEQFF
TGTGCCAGCAGCTTAGGGACTAGCGAGTATGAGCAGTTCTTC
>TRBD2|TRBJ2-7|TRBV7-9|large
CASSGLAGDGEQYF
TGTGCCAGCAGCGGTCTAGCGGGAGACGGCGAGCAGTACTTC